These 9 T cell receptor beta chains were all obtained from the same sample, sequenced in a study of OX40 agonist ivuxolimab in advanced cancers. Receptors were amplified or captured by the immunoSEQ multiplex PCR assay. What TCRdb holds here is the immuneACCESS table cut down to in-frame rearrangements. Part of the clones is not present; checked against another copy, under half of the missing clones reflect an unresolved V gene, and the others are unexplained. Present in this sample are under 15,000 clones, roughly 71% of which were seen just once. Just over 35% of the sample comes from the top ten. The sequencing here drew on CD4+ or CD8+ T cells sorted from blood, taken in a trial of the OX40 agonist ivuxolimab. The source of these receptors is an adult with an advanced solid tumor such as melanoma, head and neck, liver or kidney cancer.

CDR3 amino acids: CASGPTGEDYGYTF. The CDR3 DNA reads as TGTGCTAGTGGTCCCACAGGGGAGGACTATGGCTACACCTTC. The rearrangement joins TRBV12-5 to TRBJ1-2, with TRBD1 matching over 7 bases. The CDR3 runs 14 residues. The V gene end was trimmed by 5 bases and the J gene end by 3 bases; junction bases not matched to a gene: 6. CDR1 is LGHNT, CDR2 FRNRAP, per germline. The variable domain in full, completed from reference TRBV12-5 and TRBJ1-2, reads DARVTQTPRHKVTEMGQEVTMRCQPILGHNTVFWYRQTMMQGLELLAYFRNRAPLDDSGMPKDRFSAEMPDATLATLKIQPSEPRDSAVYFCASGPTGEDYGYTFGSGTRLTVV.

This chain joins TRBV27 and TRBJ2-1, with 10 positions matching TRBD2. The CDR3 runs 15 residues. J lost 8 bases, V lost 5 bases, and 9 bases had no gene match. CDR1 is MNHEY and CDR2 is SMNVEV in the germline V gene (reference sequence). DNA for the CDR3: TGTGCCAGCAGTCCACCGGGACTAGCGTTATATGAGCAGTTCTTC. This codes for CASSPPGLALYEQFF.

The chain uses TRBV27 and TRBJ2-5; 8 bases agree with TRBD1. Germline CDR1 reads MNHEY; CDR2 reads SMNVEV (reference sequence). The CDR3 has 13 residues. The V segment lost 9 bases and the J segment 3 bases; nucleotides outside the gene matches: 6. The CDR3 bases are TGTGCCAGTACCGGACAGGGTAAAGAGACCCAGTACTTC. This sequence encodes CASTGQGKETQYF.

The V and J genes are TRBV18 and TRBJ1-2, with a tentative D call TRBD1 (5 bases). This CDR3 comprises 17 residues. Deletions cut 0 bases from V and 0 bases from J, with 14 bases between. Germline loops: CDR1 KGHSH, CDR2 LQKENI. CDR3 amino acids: CASSPPEIDSPNYGYTF. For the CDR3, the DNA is TGTGCCAGCTCACCACCGGAAATCGACAGCCCTAACTATGGCTACACCTTC.

Here the CDR3 DNA reads TGTGCCAGCAGCCTCCCCCATCTCTCGGGGTTTGCCAAAAACATTCAGTACTTC. Amino acids: CASSLPHLSGFAKNIQYF. V and J are TRBV7-9 and TRBJ2-4, with D maybe TRBD2 (5 bases). Deletions cut 5 bases from V and 1 base from J, with 21 bases between. Germline assignment: CDR1 SEHNR and CDR2 FQNEAQ (reference sequence). This CDR3 has 18 amino acids.

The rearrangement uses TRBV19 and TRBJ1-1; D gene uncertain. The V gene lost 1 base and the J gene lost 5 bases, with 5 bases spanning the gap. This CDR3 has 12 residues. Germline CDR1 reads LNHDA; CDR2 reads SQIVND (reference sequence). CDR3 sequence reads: CASSIARTEAFF. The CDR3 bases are TGTGCCAGTAGTATAGCGAGAACTGAAGCTTTCTTT.

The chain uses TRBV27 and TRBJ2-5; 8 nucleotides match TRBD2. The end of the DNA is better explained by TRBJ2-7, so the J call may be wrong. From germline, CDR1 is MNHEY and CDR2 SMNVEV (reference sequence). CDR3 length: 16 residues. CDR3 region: CASSLHFGTRGYEQYF. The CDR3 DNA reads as TGTGCCAGCAGTCTTCATTTCGGGACTAGAGGGTACGAGCAGTACTTC.

CDR3 sequence (DNA): TGTGCCAGCAGCGGCTTAGGAGCCTACAATGAGCAGTTCTTC. Residues: CASSGLGAYNEQFF. The chain is built from TRBV5-6 and TRBJ2-1, with D uncertain. The germline V gene encodes CDR1 SGHDT and CDR2 YYEEEE. V shed 4 bases and J shed 2 bases, with 10 bases lying between them. This CDR3 comprises 14 residues.

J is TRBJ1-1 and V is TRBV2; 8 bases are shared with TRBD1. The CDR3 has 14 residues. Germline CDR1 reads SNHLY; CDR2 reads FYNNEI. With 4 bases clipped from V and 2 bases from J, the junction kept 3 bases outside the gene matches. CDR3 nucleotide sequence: TGTGCCAGCAGTGGACAGGGGTTAAACACTGAAGCTTTCTTT. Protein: CASSGQGLNTEAFF.